This note documents a single T cell receptor beta chain sequence. These data are taken from a study of blood T cell repertoires in COVID-19. Authors' methods: Amplification with reference gene primers provided the estimates of nucleated cell counts. TCRdb's table, derived via immunoSEQ multiplex PCR, lists solely in-frame clones and lacks some. V, J and clone size are taken as reported in that table, and D and trimming were inferred from the DNA itself. The table includes approximately 210,000 clones, around 81% detected once. Germline V gene lookup returns CDR1 SNHLY and CDR2 FYNNEI. This CDR3 has 13 amino acids. Trimming pared 4 bases from V and 3 bases from J, leaving 9 bases between.

This receptor was obtained from a man aged 25-45 years with acute COVID-19. The sample comprised PBMCs or T cells enriched from blood (not recorded which). The chain carries TRBV2 and TRBJ1-2, with a weak D call TRBD1 (5 bases). The CDR3 is CASSVETDYGYTF. CDR3 DNA sequence: TGTGCCAGCAGTGTTGAGACAGACTATGGCTACACCTTC.